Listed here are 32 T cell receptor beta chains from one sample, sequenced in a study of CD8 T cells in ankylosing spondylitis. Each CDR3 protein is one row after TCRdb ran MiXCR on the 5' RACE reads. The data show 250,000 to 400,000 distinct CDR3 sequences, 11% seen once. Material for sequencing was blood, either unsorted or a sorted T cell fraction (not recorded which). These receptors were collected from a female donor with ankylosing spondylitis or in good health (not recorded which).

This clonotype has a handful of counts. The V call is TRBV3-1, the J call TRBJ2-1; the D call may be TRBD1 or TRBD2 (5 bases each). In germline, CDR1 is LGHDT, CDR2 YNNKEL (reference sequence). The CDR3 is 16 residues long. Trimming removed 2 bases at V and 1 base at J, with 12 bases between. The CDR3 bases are TGTGCCAGCAGCCAAACAGGACGGACTTCCTACAATGAGCAGTTCTTC. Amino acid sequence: CASSQTGRTSYNEQFF.

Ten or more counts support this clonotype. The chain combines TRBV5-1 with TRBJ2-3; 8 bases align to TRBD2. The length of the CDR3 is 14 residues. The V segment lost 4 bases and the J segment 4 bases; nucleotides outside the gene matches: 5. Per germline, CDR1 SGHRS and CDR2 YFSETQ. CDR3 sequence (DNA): TGCGCCAGCAGCAGCGGGAGTGGAGCAGATACGCAGTATTTT. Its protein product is CASSSGSGADTQYF.

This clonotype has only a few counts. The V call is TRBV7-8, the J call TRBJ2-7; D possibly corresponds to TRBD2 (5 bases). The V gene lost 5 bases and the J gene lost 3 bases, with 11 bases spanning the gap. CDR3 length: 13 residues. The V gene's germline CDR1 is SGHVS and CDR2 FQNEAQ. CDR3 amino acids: CASSRTQNYEQYF. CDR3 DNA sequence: TGTGCCAGCAGCCGGACTCAAAACTACGAGCAGTACTTC.

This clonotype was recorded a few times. CDR3 sequence (DNA): TGCGCCAGCAGCCCCTTTGGAGAGAACACTGAAGCTTTCTTT. It codes for CASSPFGENTEAFF. The chain joins TRBV5-1 to TRBJ1-1; D call uncertain. V shed 4 bases and J shed 1 base, with 11 bases lying between them. The CDR3 runs to 14 residues. Germline assignment: CDR1 SGHRS and CDR2 YFSETQ.

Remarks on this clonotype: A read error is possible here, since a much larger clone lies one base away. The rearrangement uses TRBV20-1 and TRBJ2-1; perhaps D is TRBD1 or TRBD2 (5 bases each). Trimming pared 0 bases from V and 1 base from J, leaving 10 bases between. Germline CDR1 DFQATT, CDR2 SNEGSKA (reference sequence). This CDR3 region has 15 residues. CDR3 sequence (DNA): TGCAGTGCTAGAGAACGGGGCACATCCTACAATGAGCAGTTCTTC. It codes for CSARERGTSYNEQFF.

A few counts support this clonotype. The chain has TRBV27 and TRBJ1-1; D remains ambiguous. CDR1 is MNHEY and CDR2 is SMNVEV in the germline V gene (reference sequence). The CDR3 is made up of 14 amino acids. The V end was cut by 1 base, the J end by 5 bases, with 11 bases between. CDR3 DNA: TGTGCCAGCAGTTTATTAGCCGGGGAAACTGAAGCTTTCTTT. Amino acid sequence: CASSLLAGETEAFF.

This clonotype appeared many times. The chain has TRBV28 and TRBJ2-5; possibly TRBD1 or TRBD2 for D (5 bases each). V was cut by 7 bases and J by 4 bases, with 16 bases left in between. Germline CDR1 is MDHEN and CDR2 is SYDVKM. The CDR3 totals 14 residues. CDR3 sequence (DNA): TGTGCCAGCATAGAAGAGGGGATAGGAGAGACCCAGTACTTC. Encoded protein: CASIEEGIGETQYF.

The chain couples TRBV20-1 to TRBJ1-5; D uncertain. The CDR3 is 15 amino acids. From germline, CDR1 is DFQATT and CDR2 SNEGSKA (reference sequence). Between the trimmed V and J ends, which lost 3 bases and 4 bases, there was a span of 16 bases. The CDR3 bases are TGCAGTGCTAGTCTTGGGTGGGAACCAAATCAGCCCCAGCATTTT. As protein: CSASLGWEPNQPQHF.

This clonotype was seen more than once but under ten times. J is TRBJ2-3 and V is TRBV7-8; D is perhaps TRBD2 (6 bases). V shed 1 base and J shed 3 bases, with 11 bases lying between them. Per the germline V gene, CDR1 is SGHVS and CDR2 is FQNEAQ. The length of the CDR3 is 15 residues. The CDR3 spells CASSLVPAGTDTQYF. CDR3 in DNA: TGTGCCAGCAGCTTAGTGCCAGCGGGTACAGATACGCAGTATTTT.

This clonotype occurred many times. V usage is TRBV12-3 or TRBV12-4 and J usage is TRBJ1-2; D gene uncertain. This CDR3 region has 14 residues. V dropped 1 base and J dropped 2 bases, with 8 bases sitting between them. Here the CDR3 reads CASSLGYGNYGYTF. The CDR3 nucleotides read TGTGCCAGCAGTTTAGGGTACGGGAACTATGGCTACACCTTC.

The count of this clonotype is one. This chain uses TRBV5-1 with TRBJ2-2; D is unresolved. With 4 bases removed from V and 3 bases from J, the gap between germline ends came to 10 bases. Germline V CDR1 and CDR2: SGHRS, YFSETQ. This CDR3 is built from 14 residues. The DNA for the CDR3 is TGCGCCAGCAGCGGAACAGTAGACACCGGGGAGCTGTTTTTT. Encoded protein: CASSGTVDTGELFF.

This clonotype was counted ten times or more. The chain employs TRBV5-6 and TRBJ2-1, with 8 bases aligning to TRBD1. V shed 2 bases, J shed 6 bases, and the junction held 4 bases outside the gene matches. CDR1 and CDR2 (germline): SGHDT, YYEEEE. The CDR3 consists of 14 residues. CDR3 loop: CASSFVTGGNEQFF. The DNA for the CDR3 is TGTGCCAGCAGCTTCGTTACAGGGGGCAATGAGCAGTTCTTC.

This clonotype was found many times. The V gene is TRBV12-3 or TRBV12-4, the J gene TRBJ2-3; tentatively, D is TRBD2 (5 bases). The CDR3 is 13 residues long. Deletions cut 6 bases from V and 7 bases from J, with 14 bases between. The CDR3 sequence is CASSPPPSNTQYF. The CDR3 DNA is TGTGCCAGCAGCCCTCCCCCTAGCAATACGCAGTATTTT.

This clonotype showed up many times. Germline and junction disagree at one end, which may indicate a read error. CDR3 coding DNA: TGCGCCAGCAGCTTTACCGGAAGGACTAGCTCCAACGAGCAGTACTTC. Translating gives CASSFTGRTSSNEQYF. The chain employs TRBV5-1 and TRBJ2-7, with TRBD2 matching 8 bases. This CDR3 contains 16 residues. CDR1 is SGHRS, CDR2 YFSETQ, per germline. The variable domain in full, with the rest retrieved from reference TRBV5-1 and TRBJ2-7, is KAGVTQTPRYLIKTRGQQVTLSCSPISGHRSVSWYQQTPGQGLQFLFEYFSETQRNKGNFPGRFSGRQFSNSRSEMNVSTLELGDSALYLCASSFTGRTSSNEQYFGPGTRLTVT.

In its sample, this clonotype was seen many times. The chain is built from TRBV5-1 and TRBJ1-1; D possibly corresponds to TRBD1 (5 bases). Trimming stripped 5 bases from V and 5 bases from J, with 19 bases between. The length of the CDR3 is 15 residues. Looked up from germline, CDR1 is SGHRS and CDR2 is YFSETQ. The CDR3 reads CASRVETAYVTEAFF. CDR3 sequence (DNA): TGCGCCAGCAGAGTGGAGACAGCCTATGTAACTGAAGCTTTCTTT.

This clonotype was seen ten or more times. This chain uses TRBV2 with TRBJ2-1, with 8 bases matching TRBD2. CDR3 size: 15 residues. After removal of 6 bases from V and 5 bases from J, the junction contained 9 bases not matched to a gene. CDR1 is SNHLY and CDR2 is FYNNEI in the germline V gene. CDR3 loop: CASRMGLVGHNEQFF. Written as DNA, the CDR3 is TGTGCCAGCAGGATGGGACTAGTGGGGCACAATGAGCAGTTCTTC.

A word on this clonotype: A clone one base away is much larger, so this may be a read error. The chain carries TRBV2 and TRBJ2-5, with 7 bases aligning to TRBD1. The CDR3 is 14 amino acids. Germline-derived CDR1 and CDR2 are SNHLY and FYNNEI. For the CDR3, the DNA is TGTGCCAGCAGTGATTGGGACAGCCAAGAGACCCAGTCCTTC. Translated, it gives CASSDWDSQETQSF.

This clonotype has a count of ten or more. In DNA, the CDR3 is TGTGCCAGCAGAAAACTAGCGGGAGTCTACAATGAGCAGTTCTTC. It translates to CASRKLAGVYNEQFF. The chain uses TRBV2 and TRBJ2-1; 11 bases fit TRBD2. The CDR3 runs 15 residues. The V and J ends lost 6 bases and 3 bases, in that order; junction bases with no gene match: 4. Germline V gene data show CDR1 as SNHLY and CDR2 as FYNNEI.

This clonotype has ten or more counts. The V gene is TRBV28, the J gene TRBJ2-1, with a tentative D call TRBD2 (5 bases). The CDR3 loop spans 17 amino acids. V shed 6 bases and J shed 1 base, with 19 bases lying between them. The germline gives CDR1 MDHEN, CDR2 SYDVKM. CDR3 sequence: CASSPSGVGESYNEQFF. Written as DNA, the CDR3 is TGTGCCAGCAGCCCTTCCGGGGTTGGCGAGTCCTACAATGAGCAGTTCTTC.

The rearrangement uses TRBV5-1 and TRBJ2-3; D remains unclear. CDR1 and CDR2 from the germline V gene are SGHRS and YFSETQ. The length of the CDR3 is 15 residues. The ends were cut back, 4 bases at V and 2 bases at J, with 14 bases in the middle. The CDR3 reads CASSPKIRDTDTQYF. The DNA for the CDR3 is TGCGCCAGCAGCCCTAAGATTCGAGACACAGATACGCAGTATTTT.

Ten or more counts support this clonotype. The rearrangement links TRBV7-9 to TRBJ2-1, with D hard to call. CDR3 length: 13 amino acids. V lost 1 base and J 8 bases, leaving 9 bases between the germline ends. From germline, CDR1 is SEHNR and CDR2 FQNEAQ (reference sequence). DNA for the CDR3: TGTGCCAGCAGCTTAGGGCAGAGCGATGAGCAGTTCTTC. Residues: CASSLGQSDEQFF.

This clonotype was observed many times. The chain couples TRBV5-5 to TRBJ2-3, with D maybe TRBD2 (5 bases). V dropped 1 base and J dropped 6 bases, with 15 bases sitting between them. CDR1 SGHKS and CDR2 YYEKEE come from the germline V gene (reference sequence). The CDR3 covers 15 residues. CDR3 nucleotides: TGTGCCAGCAGCTTGCCGCCGAGTAGCGTCGATACGCAGTATTTT. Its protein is CASSLPPSSVDTQYF.

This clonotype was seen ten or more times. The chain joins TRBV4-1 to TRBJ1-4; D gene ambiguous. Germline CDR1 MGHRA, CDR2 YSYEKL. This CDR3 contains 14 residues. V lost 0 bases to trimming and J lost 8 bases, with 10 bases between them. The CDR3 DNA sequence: TGCGCCAGCAGCCAAGATTTACGGACGGAAAAACTGTTTTTT. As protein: CASSQDLRTEKLFF.

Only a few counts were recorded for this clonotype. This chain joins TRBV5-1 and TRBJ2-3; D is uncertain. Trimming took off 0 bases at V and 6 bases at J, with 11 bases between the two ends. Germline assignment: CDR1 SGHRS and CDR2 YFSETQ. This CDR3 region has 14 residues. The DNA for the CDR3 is TGCGCCAGCAGCTTGGCCGGTTGGCGGGATACGCAGTATTTT. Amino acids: CASSLAGWRDTQYF. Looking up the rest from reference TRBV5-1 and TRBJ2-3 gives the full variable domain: KAGVTQTPRYLIKTRGQQVTLSCSPISGHRSVSWYQQTPGQGLQFLFEYFSETQRNKGNFPGRFSGRQFSNSRSEMNVSTLELGDSALYLCASSLAGWRDTQYFGPGTRLTVL.

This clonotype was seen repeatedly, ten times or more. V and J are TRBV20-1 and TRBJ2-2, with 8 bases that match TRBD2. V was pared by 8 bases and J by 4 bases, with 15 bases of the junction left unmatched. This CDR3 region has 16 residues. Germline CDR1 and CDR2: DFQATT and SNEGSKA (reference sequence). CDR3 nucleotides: TGCAGTATCCCCCGGAGAGGCGGGACTAGCACCGGGGAGCTGTTTTTT. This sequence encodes CSIPRRGGTSTGELFF.

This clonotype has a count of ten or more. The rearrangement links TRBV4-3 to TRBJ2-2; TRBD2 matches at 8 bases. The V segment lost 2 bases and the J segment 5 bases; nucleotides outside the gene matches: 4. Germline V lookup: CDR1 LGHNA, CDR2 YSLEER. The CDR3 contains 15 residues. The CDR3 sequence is CASSQLASGTGELFF. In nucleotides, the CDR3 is TGCGCCAGCAGCCAACTCGCTAGCGGGACCGGGGAGCTGTTTTTT.

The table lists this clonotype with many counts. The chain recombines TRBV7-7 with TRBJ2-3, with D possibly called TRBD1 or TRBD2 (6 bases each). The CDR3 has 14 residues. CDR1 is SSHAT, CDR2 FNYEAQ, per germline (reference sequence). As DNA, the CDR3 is TGTGCTAGCGGTTTACCGAAGGGGGCAGATACGCAGTATTTT. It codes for CASGLPKGADTQYF.

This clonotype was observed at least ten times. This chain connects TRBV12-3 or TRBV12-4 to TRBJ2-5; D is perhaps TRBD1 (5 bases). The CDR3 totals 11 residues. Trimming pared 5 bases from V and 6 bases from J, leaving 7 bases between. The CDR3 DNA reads TGTGCCAGCAGTCCGGACAAGACCCAGTACTTC. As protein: CASSPDKTQYF.

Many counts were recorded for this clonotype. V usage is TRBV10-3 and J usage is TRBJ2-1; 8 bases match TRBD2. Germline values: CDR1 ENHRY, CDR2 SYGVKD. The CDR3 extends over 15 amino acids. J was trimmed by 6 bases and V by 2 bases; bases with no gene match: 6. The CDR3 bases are TGTGCCATCAGTGAGCTAGCGGGTGCAGCCAATGAGCAGTTCTTC. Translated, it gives CAISELAGAANEQFF.

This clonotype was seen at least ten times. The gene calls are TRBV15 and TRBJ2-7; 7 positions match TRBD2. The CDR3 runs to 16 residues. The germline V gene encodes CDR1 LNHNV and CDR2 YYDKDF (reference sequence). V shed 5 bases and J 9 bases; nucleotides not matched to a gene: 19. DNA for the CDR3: TGTGCCACCAGCGGACTAGTAAGGGAGGAGTTAAGGTGGCAGTACTTC. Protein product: CATSGLVREELRWQYF.

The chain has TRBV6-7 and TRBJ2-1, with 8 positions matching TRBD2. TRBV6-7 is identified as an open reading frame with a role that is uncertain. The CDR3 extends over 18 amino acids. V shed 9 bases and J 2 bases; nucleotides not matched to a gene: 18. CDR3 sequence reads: CARESTSGLEGPYNEQFF. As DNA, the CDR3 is TGTGCCAGAGAGTCCACTAGCGGCCTCGAGGGCCCCTACAATGAGCAGTTCTTC.

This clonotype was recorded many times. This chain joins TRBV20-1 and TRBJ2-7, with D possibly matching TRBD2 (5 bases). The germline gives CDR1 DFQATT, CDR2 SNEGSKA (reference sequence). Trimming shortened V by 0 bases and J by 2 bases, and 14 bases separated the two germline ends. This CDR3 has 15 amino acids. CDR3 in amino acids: CSARDLRLAAYEQYF. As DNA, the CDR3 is TGCAGTGCTAGAGATTTGCGTCTAGCTGCCTACGAGCAGTACTTC.